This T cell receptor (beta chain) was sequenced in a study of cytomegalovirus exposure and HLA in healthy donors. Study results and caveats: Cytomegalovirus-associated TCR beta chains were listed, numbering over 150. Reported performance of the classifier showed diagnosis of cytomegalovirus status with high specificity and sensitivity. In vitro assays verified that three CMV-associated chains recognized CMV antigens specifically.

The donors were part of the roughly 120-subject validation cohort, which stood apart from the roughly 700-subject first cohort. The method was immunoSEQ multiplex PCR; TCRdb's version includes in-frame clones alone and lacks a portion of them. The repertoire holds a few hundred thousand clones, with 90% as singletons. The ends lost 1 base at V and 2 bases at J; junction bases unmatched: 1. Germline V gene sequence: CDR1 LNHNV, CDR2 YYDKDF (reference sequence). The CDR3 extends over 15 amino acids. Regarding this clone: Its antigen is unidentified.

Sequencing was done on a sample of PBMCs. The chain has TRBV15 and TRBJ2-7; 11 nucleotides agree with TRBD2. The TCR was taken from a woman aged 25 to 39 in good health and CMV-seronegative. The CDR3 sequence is CATSRGLAGTYEQYF. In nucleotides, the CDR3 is TGTGCCACCAGCAGAGGACTAGCGGGAACCTACGAGCAGTACTTC. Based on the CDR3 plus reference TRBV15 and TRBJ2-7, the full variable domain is DAMVIQNPRYQVTQFGKPVTLSCSQTLNHNVMYWYQQKSSQAPKLLFHYYDKDFNNEADTPDNFQSRRPNTSFCFLDIRSPGLGDTAMYLCATSRGLAGTYEQYFGPGTRLTVT.